The 30 T cell receptor beta chains below all came from one sample that was sequenced in a study of blood T cell repertoires in COVID-19. Assay used: immunoSEQ multiplex PCR; TCRdb lists only in-frame clones, some missing. Altogether approximately 68,000 clones are present, over 75% being singletons, with the ten largest covering 6% to 7%. Input material: peripheral blood. The receptors were gathered from a man over 45 with active COVID-19.

The J gene is TRBJ2-1, the V gene TRBV29-1; 9 nucleotides align to TRBD2. The CDR3 length is 13 residues. V was clipped by 4 bases and J by 9 bases; unmatched bases: 7. Germline values: CDR1 SQVTM, CDR2 ANQGSEA. The CDR3 DNA reads as TGCAGCGTTGTAGGAGCGGGAGGAGGTGAGCAGTTCTTC. Translation: CSVVGAGGGEQFF.

The rearrangement joins TRBV30 to TRBJ2-1; TRBD2 is a possible D gene (6 bases). There are 11 residues in the CDR3. The V gene's germline CDR1 is GTSNPN and CDR2 SVGIG (reference sequence). V lost 2 bases, J lost 9 bases, and 8 bases lay in between. The DNA of the CDR3 is TGTGCCTGGAGTTTAGCGGTTGAGCAGTTCTTC. Its protein product is CAWSLAVEQFF.

The CDR3 DNA reads as TGTGCCAGCATCCCCGGGGGGGCCTATGGCTACACCTTC. Translating gives CASIPGGAYGYTF. The chain is built from TRBV28 and TRBJ1-2; D is possibly TRBD1 (6 bases). The CDR3 totals 13 residues. The ends were cut back, 7 bases at V and 4 bases at J, with 13 bases in the middle. The germline V gene encodes CDR1 MDHEN and CDR2 SYDVKM.

The genes are TRBV5-7 and TRBJ2-2; 7 bases match TRBD1. TRBV5-7 is sorted into the ORF group, with uncertain function. The trim removed 5 bases at V and 2 bases at J, leaving 6 bases unmatched. The length of the CDR3 is 15 residues. The CDR3, as DNA: TGTGCCAGCAGTCGACAGGGACCCAACACCGGGGAGCTGTTTTTT. Protein product: CASSRQGPNTGELFF.

The V and J genes are TRBV5-5 and TRBJ2-7, with TRBD2 as a possible D gene (6 bases). From germline, CDR1 is SGHKS and CDR2 YYEKEE (reference sequence). CDR3 size: 13 residues. The V end was cut by 4 bases, the J end by 3 bases, with 11 bases between. Written as DNA, the CDR3 is TGTGCCAGCAGCGTCCGAGCGGGCTACGAGCAGTACTTC. Residues: CASSVRAGYEQYF.

This chain joins TRBV6-5 and TRBJ1-2; 9 bases line up with TRBD1. The germline V gene has CDR1 MNHEY and CDR2 SVGAGI. V lost 6 bases, J lost 4 bases, and 3 bases stayed unmatched. This CDR3 has 13 amino acids. The DNA for the CDR3 is TGTGCCAGCAGGGGGGACAGGGTCTATGGCTACACCTTC. Amino acids: CASRGDRVYGYTF.

This rearrangement joins TRBV19 to TRBJ1-4; D unresolved. This CDR3 is built from 14 residues. V was shortened by 7 bases and J by 0 bases, with 9 bases between the two germline ends. Germline V gene lookup returns CDR1 LNHDA and CDR2 SQIVND (reference sequence). This CDR3 is CASTFVATNEKLFF. The CDR3 nucleotides are TGTGCCAGTACGTTCGTTGCAACTAATGAAAAACTGTTTTTT.

V gene TRBV29-1 combines with J gene TRBJ2-2; 8 nucleotides agree with TRBD1. CDR3 size: 14 residues. CDR1 and CDR2 from the germline V gene are SQVTM and ANQGSEA. V shed 0 bases, J shed 7 bases, and the junction held 4 bases outside the gene matches. In DNA, the CDR3 is TGCAGCGTTGAAGACAGGGGGCAGGGCGGGGAGCTGTTTTTT. It translates to CSVEDRGQGGELFF.

The rearrangement joins TRBV10-1 to TRBJ2-3; TRBD1 agrees at 8 bases. Germline lookup yields CDR1 WNHNN and CDR2 SYGVQD (reference sequence). Trimming removed 8 bases from V and 9 bases from J; junction bases left unmatched: 4. The CDR3 spans 11 residues. In DNA form, the CDR3 reads TGCGCCAGCGGTAGGACAGGGACGCAGTATTTT. Its translation: CASGRTGTQYF.

The chain couples TRBV19 to TRBJ2-7; tentatively, D is TRBD2 (5 bases). In germline, CDR1 is LNHDA, CDR2 SQIVND (reference sequence). CDR3 length: 14 residues. V was trimmed by 1 base and J by 2 bases, leaving 9 bases between them. DNA for the CDR3: TGTGCCAGTAGTATAGGAGCGGAGCCCTACGAGCAGTACTTC. Translated, it gives CASSIGAEPYEQYF.

This sequence joins TRBV28 and TRBJ2-7, with 10 nucleotides matching TRBD1. The germline CDR1 and CDR2 sequences are MDHEN and SYDVKM. Trimming removed 3 bases from V and 1 base from J; junction bases left unmatched: 3. The CDR3 runs 15 residues. For the CDR3, the DNA is TGTGCCAGCAGTTTGCGACAGGGGGCATCCTACGAGCAGTACTTC. Residues: CASSLRQGASYEQYF.

The sample holds a few counts of this clone. The chain carries TRBV5-6 and TRBJ1-2, with a possible D match to TRBD1 (5 bases). Per the germline V gene, CDR1 is SGHDT and CDR2 is YYEEEE. V was trimmed by 4 bases and J by 2 bases, leaving 9 bases between them. CDR3 length: 13 amino acids. The CDR3 sequence: CASSRTLNYGYTF. DNA for the CDR3: TGTGCCAGCAGCCGGACATTAAACTATGGCTACACCTTC.

The chain couples TRBV18 to TRBJ2-1; a possible D gene is TRBD2 (5 bases). The CDR3 spans 15 residues. Per germline, CDR1 KGHSH and CDR2 LQKENI. Trimming took off 6 bases at V and 5 bases at J, with 17 bases between the two ends. The CDR3: CASSYDWSGDNEQFF. CDR3 in DNA: TGTGCCAGCTCGTACGACTGGAGCGGAGACAATGAGCAGTTCTTC.

J is TRBJ1-5 and V is TRBV28; maybe TRBD1 (5 bases). The CDR3 length is 13 residues. The germline V and J ends were trimmed by 3 bases and 6 bases, with 9 bases remaining between them. CDR1 and CDR2 (germline): MDHEN, SYDVKM. The chain's CDR3 is CASSFDGGQPQHF. The CDR3 bases are TGTGCCAGCAGTTTTGACGGGGGTCAGCCCCAGCATTTT.

The V call is TRBV5-6, the J call TRBJ1-1; 8 positions match TRBD1. This CDR3 region has 15 residues. Germline V gene lookup returns CDR1 SGHDT and CDR2 YYEEEE. After removal of 2 bases from V and 3 bases from J, the junction contained 6 bases not matched to a gene. The CDR3 reads CASSLKPGGYTEAFF. The DNA for the CDR3 is TGTGCCAGCAGCTTAAAGCCAGGGGGCTACACTGAAGCTTTCTTT.

The V and J genes are TRBV19 and TRBJ2-2; maybe TRBD1 (6 bases). The CDR3 spans 16 residues. Germline CDR1 reads LNHDA; CDR2 reads SQIVND (reference sequence). V was trimmed by 2 bases and J by 4 bases, leaving 14 bases between them. CDR3 residues: CASSILGAEGTGELFF. CDR3 bases: TGTGCCAGTAGTATATTGGGGGCTGAGGGCACCGGGGAGCTGTTTTTT.

The V call is TRBV19, the J call TRBJ1-2; 7 nucleotides align to TRBD1. Losses at the gene ends were 8 bases for V and 5 bases for J; bases not matched to a gene: 11. The length of the CDR3 is 14 residues. Germline CDR1 reads LNHDA; CDR2 reads SQIVND (reference sequence). The CDR3 loop is CASGRTGVAYGYTF. For the CDR3, the DNA is TGTGCCAGTGGACGAACAGGGGTTGCGTATGGCTACACCTTC.

The rearrangement links TRBV13 to TRBJ2-1; 9 nucleotides agree with TRBD2. Losses at the gene ends were 4 bases for V and 7 bases for J; bases not matched to a gene: 14. The CDR3 contains 17 residues. The germline V gene has CDR1 PRHDT and CDR2 FYEKMQ (reference sequence). CDR3 nucleotides: TGTGCCAGCAGCTCCCGGGCGGGGGGGACCCGGACGAATGAGCAGTTCTTC. This translates into CASSSRAGGTRTNEQFF.

The chain couples TRBV11-2 to TRBJ2-1; 7 positions agree with TRBD2. The length of the CDR3 is 16 residues. Unmatched junction bases numbered 9, after V lost 5 bases and J lost 2 bases. Germline V gives CDR1 SGHAT, CDR2 FQNNGV. The CDR3 loop reads CASSQHERGPYNEQFF. Here the CDR3 DNA reads TGTGCCAGCAGCCAGCATGAGCGGGGACCCTACAATGAGCAGTTCTTC.

The genes are TRBV4-2 and TRBJ2-1, with D possibly matching TRBD2 (5 bases). Trimming removed 0 bases at V and 0 bases at J, with 12 bases between. This CDR3 is built from 17 residues. Germline V gene data show CDR1 as LGHNA and CDR2 as YNFKEQ. The CDR3 protein is CASSQDGVLSSYNEQFF. The CDR3, as DNA: TGTGCCAGCAGCCAAGACGGGGTCTTGAGCTCCTACAATGAGCAGTTCTTC.

The V and J genes are TRBV7-9 and TRBJ2-7; D not certain. The CDR3 has 12 residues. CDR1 and CDR2 (germline): SEHNR, FQNEAQ (reference sequence). Between the trimmed V and J ends, which lost 3 bases and 4 bases, there was a span of 7 bases. For the CDR3, the DNA is TGTGCCAGCAGCTTGGAGAAATACGAGCAGTACTTC. Protein product: CASSLEKYEQYF.

This chain connects TRBV6-5 to TRBJ1-2; 7 bases are a match to TRBD1. J gave up 0 bases and V 0 bases, and 4 bases lay outside the gene matches. The CDR3 is 16 amino acids. The germline CDR1 and CDR2 sequences are MNHEY and SVGAGI. The CDR3 sequence is CASSYSRDSPNYGYTF. CDR3 bases: TGTGCCAGCAGTTACTCTAGGGACAGCCCTAACTATGGCTACACCTTC.

The rearrangement joins TRBV9 to TRBJ2-2; 11 bases agree with TRBD1. Germline CDR1 is SGDLS and CDR2 is YYNGEE. Unmatched junction bases numbered 5, after V lost 0 bases and J lost 7 bases. The CDR3 extends over 16 amino acids. The CDR3 here is CASSVDGQGAGGELFF. CDR3 coding DNA: TGTGCCAGCAGCGTAGATGGACAGGGGGCGGGCGGGGAGCTGTTTTTT. Complete variable domain (other parts from reference TRBV9 and TRBJ2-2): DSGVTQTPKHLITATGQRVTLRCSPRSGDLSVYWYQQSLDQGLQFLIQYYNGEERAKGNILERFSAQQFPDLHSELNLSSLELGDSALYFCASSVDGQGAGGELFFGEGSRLTVL.

The rearrangement uses TRBV5-1 and TRBJ2-1; D is uncertain. CDR1 SGHRS and CDR2 YFSETQ come from the germline V gene. This CDR3 region has 12 residues. Between the trimmed V and J ends, which lost 4 bases and 10 bases, there was a span of 12 bases. The CDR3 sequence is CASSNPGGEQFF. The CDR3 bases are TGCGCCAGCAGCAACCCCGGCGGAGAGCAGTTCTTC.

This chain uses TRBV6-5 with TRBJ2-1; maybe TRBD1 (8 bases). Germline V gene lookup returns CDR1 MNHEY and CDR2 SVGAGI. Deletions cut 6 bases from V and 12 bases from J, with 21 bases between. The CDR3 is 14 residues long. The CDR3 DNA follows: TGTGCCAGCAGGCCTACAGGGGGGGTCCGAGGGCAGTTCTTC. Protein product: CASRPTGGVRGQFF.

V gene TRBV19 combines with J gene TRBJ1-2, with TRBD1 matching over 8 bases. The germline V gene has CDR1 LNHDA and CDR2 SQIVND (reference sequence). The CDR3 spans 12 residues. The V and J ends lost 8 bases and 8 bases, in that order; junction bases with no gene match: 7. This CDR3 is CASGQGLGGYTF. The CDR3 DNA is TGTGCCAGTGGACAGGGCCTGGGAGGCTACACCTTC.

As DNA, the CDR3 is TGTGCCAGCAGGGAAAACAGGGCAGGGGATACGCAGTATTTT. Its translation is CASRENRAGDTQYF. The chain joins TRBV2 to TRBJ2-3, with TRBD1 as a possible D gene (6 bases). V lost 6 bases, J lost 6 bases, and 16 bases lay in between. The CDR3 has 14 amino acids. Germline CDR1 reads SNHLY; CDR2 reads FYNNEI.

The rearrangement uses TRBV7-9 and TRBJ2-1; 7 bases are shared with TRBD1. This CDR3 region has 14 residues. CDR1 and CDR2 from the germline V gene are SEHNR and FQNEAQ (reference sequence). With 5 bases clipped from V and 7 bases from J, the junction kept 8 bases outside the gene matches. The CDR3 bases are TGTGCCAGCAGCCTGATGACAGGGAAGAATGAGCAGTTCTTC. This encodes CASSLMTGKNEQFF.

The CDR3 is CASSFQTGGVQPQHF. Here the CDR3 DNA reads TGTGCCAGTAGTTTCCAGACAGGGGGCGTTCAGCCCCAGCATTTT. The rearrangement links TRBV19 to TRBJ1-5, with 10 bases aligning to TRBD1. CDR3 length: 15 residues. Germline V gives CDR1 LNHDA, CDR2 SQIVND (reference sequence). Losses at the gene ends were 5 bases for V and 6 bases for J; bases not matched to a gene: 7.

The chain couples TRBV28 to TRBJ1-5, with 10 bases identical to TRBD1. V lost 8 bases, J lost 2 bases, and 12 bases stayed unmatched. Germline V CDR1 and CDR2: MDHEN, SYDVKM. This CDR3 region has 17 residues. The CDR3 DNA sequence: TGTGCCAGCCTATCACACGGGACAGGGGTGGGCAATCAGCCCCAGCATTTT. Translated, it gives CASLSHGTGVGNQPQHF. Together with reference TRBV28 and TRBJ1-5, the CDR3 gives the full variable domain: DVKVTQSSRYLVKRTGEKVFLECVQDMDHENMFWYRQDPGLGLRLIYFSYDVKMKEKGDIPEGYSVSREKKERFSLILESASTNQTSMYLCASLSHGTGVGNQPQHFGDGTRLSIL.